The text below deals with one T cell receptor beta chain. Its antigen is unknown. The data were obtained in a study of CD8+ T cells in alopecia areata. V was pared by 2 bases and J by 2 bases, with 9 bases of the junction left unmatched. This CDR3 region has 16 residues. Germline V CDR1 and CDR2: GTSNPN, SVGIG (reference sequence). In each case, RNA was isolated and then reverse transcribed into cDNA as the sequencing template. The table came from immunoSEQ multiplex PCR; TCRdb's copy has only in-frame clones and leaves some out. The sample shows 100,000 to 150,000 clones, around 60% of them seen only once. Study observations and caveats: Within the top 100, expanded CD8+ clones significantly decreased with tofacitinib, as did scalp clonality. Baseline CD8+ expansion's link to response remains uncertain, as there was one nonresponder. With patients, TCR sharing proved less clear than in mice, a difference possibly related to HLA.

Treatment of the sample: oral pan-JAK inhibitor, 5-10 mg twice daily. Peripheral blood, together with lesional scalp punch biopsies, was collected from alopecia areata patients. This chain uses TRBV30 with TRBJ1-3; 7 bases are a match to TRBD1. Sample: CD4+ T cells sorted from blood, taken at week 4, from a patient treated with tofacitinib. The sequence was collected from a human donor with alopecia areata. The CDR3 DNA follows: TGTGCCTGGAGTTCGGGGAGGGGGCCTCCTGGAAACACCATATATTTT. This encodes CAWSSGRGPPGNTIYF.